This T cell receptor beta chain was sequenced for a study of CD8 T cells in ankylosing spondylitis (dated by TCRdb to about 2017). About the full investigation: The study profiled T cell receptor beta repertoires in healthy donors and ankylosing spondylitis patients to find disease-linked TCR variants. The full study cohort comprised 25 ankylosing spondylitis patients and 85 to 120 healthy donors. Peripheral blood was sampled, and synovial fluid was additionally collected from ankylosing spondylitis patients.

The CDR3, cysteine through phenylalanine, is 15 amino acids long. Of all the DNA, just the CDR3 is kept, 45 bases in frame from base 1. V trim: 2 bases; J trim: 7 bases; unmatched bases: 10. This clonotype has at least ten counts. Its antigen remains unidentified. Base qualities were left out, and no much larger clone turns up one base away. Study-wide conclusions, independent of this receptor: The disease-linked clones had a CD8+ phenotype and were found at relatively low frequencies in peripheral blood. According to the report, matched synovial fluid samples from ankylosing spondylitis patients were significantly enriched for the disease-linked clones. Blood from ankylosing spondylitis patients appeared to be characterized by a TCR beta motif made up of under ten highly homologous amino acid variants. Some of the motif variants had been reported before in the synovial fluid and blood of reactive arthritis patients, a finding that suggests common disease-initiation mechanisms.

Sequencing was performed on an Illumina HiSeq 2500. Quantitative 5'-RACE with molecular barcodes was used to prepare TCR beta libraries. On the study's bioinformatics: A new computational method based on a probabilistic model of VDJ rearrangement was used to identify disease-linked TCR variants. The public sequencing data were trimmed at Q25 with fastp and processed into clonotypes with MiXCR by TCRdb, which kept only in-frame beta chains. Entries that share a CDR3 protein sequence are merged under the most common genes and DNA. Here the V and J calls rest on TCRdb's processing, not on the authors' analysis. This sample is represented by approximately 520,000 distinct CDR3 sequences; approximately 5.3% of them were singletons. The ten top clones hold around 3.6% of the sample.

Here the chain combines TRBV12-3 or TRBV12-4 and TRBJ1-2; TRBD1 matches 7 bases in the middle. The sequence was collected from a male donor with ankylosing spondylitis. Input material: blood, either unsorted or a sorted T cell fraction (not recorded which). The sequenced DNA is TGTGCCAGCAGTTTATATGAGACAGGGTTAGCTGGCTACACCTTC. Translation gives CASSLYETGLAGYTF.